Here is one TCR beta chain with its context. The data originate from a study of blood T cell repertoires in COVID-19. CDR3 length: 15 amino acids. V was clipped by 1 base and J by 0 bases, with 7 bases between them. From germline, CDR1 is MGHRA and CDR2 YSYEKL. TCRdb's copy holds only in-frame clones and misses some; the assay was immunoSEQ multiplex PCR. The data contain 250,000 to 300,000 clones, 90% of them seen just once; the ten biggest clones take up about 2%. The Seattle patients, enrolled during active infection, were followed longitudinally. The V and J genes are TRBV4-1 and TRBJ2-1; tentative D call: TRBD2 (5 bases). Source material: peripheral blood. The origin of this receptor is a woman aged 55-70 years with COVID-19, enrolled during active disease. The CDR3 reads CASSQAGSSYNEQFF. In DNA, the CDR3 is TGCGCCAGCAGCCAAGCGGGGAGCTCCTACAATGAGCAGTTCTTC.